This section outlines one T cell receptor beta chain sequence together with its context. Antigen unknown. The sample comes from a study of shared clonotypes between healthy human individuals. Per the germline V gene, CDR1 is MNHNY and CDR2 is SVGAGI (reference sequence). CDR3 length: 16 residues. V shed 2 bases, J shed 5 bases, and the junction held 11 bases outside the gene matches. Study-wide results and caveats: Compared with memory subsets, naive subsets generally had larger estimated richness. The study found lower generation probabilities in non-shared clonotypes than in those shared by all four donors.

Donors had no recently reported acute infections or vaccinations and were HIV-negative. Methods used by the authors: Filtering differed for immunoSEQ, which gave only junction sequences without quality scores. TCRdb's table, derived via immunoSEQ multiplex PCR, lists solely in-frame clones and lacks some. The V and J calls and clone size come from that table; D and trimming were worked out from the DNA. Of roughly 1,100,000 clones listed, under 80% are singletons. This receptor was identified in a man aged 18 to 29 in good health. The sample consisted of memory CD4+ T cells sorted from blood. The subset was: CD45RA-negative fraction. The chain employs TRBV6-6 and TRBJ2-7; 8 bases are shared with TRBD1. The CDR3 DNA sequence: TGTGCCAGCAGTTACCCCAAATCGACAGGGGACCACGAGCAGTACTTC. Its protein product is CASSYPKSTGDHEQYF.